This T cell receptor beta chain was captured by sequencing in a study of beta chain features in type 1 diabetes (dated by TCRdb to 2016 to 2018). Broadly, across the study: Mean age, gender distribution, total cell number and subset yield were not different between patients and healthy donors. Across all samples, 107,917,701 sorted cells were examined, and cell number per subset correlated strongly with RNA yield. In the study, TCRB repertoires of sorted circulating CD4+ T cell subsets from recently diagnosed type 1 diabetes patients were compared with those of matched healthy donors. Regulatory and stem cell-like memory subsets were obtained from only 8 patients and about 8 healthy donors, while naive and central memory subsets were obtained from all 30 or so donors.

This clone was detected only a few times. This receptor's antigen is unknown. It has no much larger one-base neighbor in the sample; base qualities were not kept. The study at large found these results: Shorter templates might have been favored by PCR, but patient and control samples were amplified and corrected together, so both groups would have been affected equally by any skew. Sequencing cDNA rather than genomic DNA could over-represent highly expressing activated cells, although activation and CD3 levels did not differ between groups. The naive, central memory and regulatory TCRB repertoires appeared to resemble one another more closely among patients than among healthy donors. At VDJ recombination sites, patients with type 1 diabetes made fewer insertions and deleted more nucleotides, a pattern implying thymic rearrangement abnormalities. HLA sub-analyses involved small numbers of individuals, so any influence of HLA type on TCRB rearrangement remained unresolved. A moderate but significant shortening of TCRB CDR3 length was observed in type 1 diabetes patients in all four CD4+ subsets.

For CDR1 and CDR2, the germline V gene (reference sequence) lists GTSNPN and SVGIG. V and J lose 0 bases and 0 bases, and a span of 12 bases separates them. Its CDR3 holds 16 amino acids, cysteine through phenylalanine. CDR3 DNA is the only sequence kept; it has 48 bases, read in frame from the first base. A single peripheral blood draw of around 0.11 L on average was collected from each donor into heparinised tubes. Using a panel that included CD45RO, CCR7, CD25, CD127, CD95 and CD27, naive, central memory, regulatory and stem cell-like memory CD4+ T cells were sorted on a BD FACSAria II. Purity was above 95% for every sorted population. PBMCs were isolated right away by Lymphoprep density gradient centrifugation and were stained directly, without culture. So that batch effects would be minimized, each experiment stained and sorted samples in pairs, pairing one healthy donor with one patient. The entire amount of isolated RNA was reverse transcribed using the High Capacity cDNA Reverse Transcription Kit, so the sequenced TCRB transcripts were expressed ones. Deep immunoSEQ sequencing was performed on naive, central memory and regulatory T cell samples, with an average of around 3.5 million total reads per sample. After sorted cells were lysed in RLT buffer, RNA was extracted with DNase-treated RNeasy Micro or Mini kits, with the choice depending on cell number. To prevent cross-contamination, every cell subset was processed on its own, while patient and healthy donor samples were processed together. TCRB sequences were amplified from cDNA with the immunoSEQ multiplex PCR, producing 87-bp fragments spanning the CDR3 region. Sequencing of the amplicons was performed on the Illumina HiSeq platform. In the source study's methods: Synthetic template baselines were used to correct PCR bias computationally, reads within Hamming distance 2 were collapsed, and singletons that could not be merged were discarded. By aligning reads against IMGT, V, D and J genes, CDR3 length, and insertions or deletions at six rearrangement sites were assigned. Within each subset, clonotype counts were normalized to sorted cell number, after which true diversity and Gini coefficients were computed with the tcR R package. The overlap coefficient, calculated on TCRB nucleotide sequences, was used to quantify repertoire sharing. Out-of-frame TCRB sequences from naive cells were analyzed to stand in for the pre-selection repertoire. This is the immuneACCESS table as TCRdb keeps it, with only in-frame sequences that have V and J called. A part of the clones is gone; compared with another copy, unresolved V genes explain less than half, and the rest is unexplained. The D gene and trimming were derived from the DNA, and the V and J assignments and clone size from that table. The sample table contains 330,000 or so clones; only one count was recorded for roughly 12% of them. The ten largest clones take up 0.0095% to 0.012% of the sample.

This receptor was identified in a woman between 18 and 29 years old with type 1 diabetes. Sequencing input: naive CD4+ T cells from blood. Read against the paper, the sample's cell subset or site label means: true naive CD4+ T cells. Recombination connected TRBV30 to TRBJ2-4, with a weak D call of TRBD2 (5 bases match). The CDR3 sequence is CAWSVWRGLAKNIQYF. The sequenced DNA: TGTGCCTGGAGTGTATGGCGCGGGTTAGCCAAAAACATTCAGTACTTC.